Each of the 12 T cell receptor beta chains below was sequenced from the same sample in a study of blood T cells in healthy people across ages. Using a J-beta primer mix together with a sample-barcoded 5' primer, a second PCR was run for roughly 7 to 12 cycles. A single record per CDR3 protein comes from TCRdb applying MiXCR to the 5' RACE reads. Of about 1,800,000 distinct CDR3 sequences in the sample, 28% were seen once. Sequenced sample: blood. The receptors stem from a woman younger than 45 in good health.

The chain is built from TRBV7-9 and TRBJ1-2; D unresolved. With 5 bases removed from V and 8 bases from J, the gap between germline ends came to 18 bases. The CDR3 is 14 amino acids. Germline assignment: CDR1 SEHNR and CDR2 FQNEAQ (reference sequence). The CDR3: CASSLGNAGSGYTF. Written as DNA, the CDR3 is TGTGCCAGCAGCCTTGGGAACGCCGGCAGCGGCTACACCTTC.

V and J are TRBV27 and TRBJ1-2, with D unclear. CDR3 length equals 17 residues. V was cut by 2 bases and J by 7 bases, with 23 bases left in between. Per germline, CDR1 MNHEY and CDR2 SMNVEV (reference sequence). In DNA, the CDR3 is TGTGCCAGCAGTTTAAGGTTACAGACCAGGTCTCCTTCTGGCTACACCTTC. Protein sequence: CASSLRLQTRSPSGYTF.

The chain is built from TRBV27 and TRBJ1-2; TRBD1 might be the D (6 bases). V lost 8 bases to trimming and J lost 8 bases, with 18 bases between them. The CDR3 contains 13 residues. CDR1 is MNHEY, CDR2 SMNVEV, per germline (reference sequence). CDR3 residues: CASGFNRERGYTF. In nucleotides, the CDR3 is TGTGCCAGCGGATTTAACAGGGAAAGGGGCTACACCTTC.

Remarks on this clonotype: This may be a read error: a much more frequent sequence differs by one nucleotide. The chain couples TRBV2 to TRBJ2-1; D is unclear. The CDR3 is made up of 12 amino acids. CDR1 SNHLY and CDR2 FYNNEI come from the germline V gene. The CDR3 loop is CASSTEYNVQFF. In DNA form, the CDR3 reads TGTGCCAGCAGTACAGAGTACAATGTGCAGTTCTTC.

This clonotype was seen ten or more times. The chain combines TRBV7-2 with TRBJ2-7; TRBD2 aligns across 9 bases. In germline, CDR1 is SGHTA, CDR2 FQGNSA. The CDR3 sequence is 14 residues long. V shed 8 bases and J 7 bases; nucleotides not matched to a gene: 12. In DNA, the CDR3 is TGTGCCAGCTCCCGGCGGGAGGGCCAAAGTGAGCAGTACTTC. Protein sequence: CASSRREGQSEQYF.

The chain recombines TRBV20-1 with TRBJ2-5; tentatively, D is TRBD2 (5 bases). This CDR3 contains 12 residues. The V gene's germline CDR1 is DFQATT and CDR2 SNEGSKA (reference sequence). The V gene lost 5 bases and the J gene lost 7 bases, with 14 bases spanning the gap. CDR3 amino acids: CSASLVSATQYF. CDR3 in DNA: TGCAGTGCTTCACTAGTTTCCGCGACCCAGTACTTC.

J is TRBJ1-2 and V is TRBV4-3; no reliable D call. Germline lookup yields CDR1 LGHNA and CDR2 YSLEER. The CDR3 totals 15 residues. Trimming shortened V by 0 bases and J by 2 bases, and 10 bases separated the two germline ends. The CDR3 DNA is TGCGCCAGCAGCCAAGATTTGGCCAGCAACTATGGCTACACCTTC. Its translation: CASSQDLASNYGYTF.

This clonotype has only a few counts. This chain connects TRBV6-1 to TRBJ2-7, with D maybe TRBD2 (5 bases). Germline V lookup: CDR1 MNHNS, CDR2 SASEGT. V lost 10 bases to trimming and J lost 2 bases, with 21 bases between them. This CDR3 region has 15 residues. CDR3 sequence reads: CATRTARGLAYEQYF. The CDR3 nucleotides are TGTGCCACCAGGACGGCGAGAGGGCTAGCCTACGAGCAGTACTTC.

The rearrangement joins TRBV7-6 to TRBJ2-2, with 7 bases fitting TRBD1. The junction had 6 bases not matched to a gene; V was cut back by 5 bases and J by 0 bases. CDR1 SGHVS and CDR2 FNYEAQ come from the germline V gene. CDR3 length equals 16 residues. Here the CDR3 reads CASSGDRETNTGELFF. For the CDR3, the DNA is TGTGCCAGCAGCGGGGACAGAGAAACGAACACCGGGGAGCTGTTTTTT.

As DNA, the CDR3 is TGTGCCAGCAGTGCCTCATACAGGGGAGCTAACTATGGCTACACCTTC. This sequence encodes CASSASYRGANYGYTF. The gene calls are TRBV25-1 and TRBJ1-2; 7 bases are a match to TRBD1. This CDR3 is 16 amino acids long. Trimming took 4 bases from V and 0 from J; bases not matched to a gene: 8. Germline CDR1 MGHDK, CDR2 SYGVNS.

The chain carries TRBV5-1 and TRBJ2-3; D perhaps matches TRBD2 (5 bases). Trimming shortened V by 3 bases and J by 0 bases, and 14 bases separated the two germline ends. This CDR3 comprises 16 residues. Germline V gives CDR1 SGHRS, CDR2 YFSETQ. The CDR3 is CASSSFDRGSTDTQYF. The CDR3 nucleotides are TGCGCCAGCAGCTCGTTCGACCGGGGAAGCACAGATACGCAGTATTTT.

As concerns this clonotype: A much larger clone is a single base away; this may be a read error. The genes are TRBV20-1 and TRBJ2-1; 7 bases match TRBD1. The assigned J gene may be wrong: the sequence end matches TRBJ2-7 better. Germline CDR1 and CDR2: DFQATT and SNEGSKA (reference sequence). The CDR3 is made up of 13 amino acids. The CDR3 DNA is TGCAGTGCTAGTGCGACAGGGAGCGGCGAGCAGTACTTC. It translates to CSASATGSGEQYF.